This T cell receptor beta chain derives from a study of quantifying T cell responses using KT2 cells. As for the study in general: Reverse transcription used primers in the TCR alpha and beta constant regions.

The sample holds a few counts of this clonotype. The antigen is unknown. Known numbers of the T cell clone KT2 were added to PBMC. Study results and limitations: KT2 clone alpha and beta sequence counts scaled linearly with input KT2 cell number.

An oligo carrying a UMI was ligated to the cDNA 3' end. First-round PCR used around 4 cycles and beta primers RC1.1 and RC1.2 covering TRBC1 and TRBC2. Separate processing of TCR alpha and beta chains began at the second PCR. TCRdb recomputed calls from the UMI-ligation and nested PCR reads with MiXCR, one row per CDR3 protein. Here the sample spans 25,000 to 35,000 distinct CDR3 sequences, 7.3% being singletons. The CDR3 has 16 amino acids. Germline CDR1 LNHNV, CDR2 YYDKDF (reference sequence). V lost 0 bases to trimming and J lost 4 bases; unmatched junction nucleotides: 8. The chain employs TRBV15 and TRBJ1-1; 7 bases fit TRBD1. The receptor was derived from a human donor. The sequenced material came from PBMCs spiked with cells of the T cell clone KT2. The CDR3: CATSRDRAGGSTEAFF. The CDR3 coding sequence is TGTGCCACCAGCAGAGATAGGGCAGGGGGGAGCACTGAAGCTTTCTTT.